These 21 T cell receptor beta chains originate from one sample sequenced in a study of human T cells and chemical hapten exposure. TCRdb recomputed calls from the RACE reads with MiXCR, one row per CDR3 protein. The sample shows tens of thousands of distinct CDR3 sequences, around 12% of them seen only once. The time point: patch test 3, about 24 weeks after DPC sensitization. Treatment indicated: therapeutic diphenylcyclopropenone sensitization with weekly scalp DPC. Material: whole blood, obtained in connection with sensitization to the hapten diphenylcyclopropenone (DPC). All receptors come from a man aged 30-40 years with alopecia areata. Some clones in this sample may be carry-over from other donors' samples.

The rearrangement uses TRBV7-2 and TRBJ2-3; D is perhaps TRBD1 or TRBD2 (5 bases each). This CDR3 is built from 16 residues. CDR1 SGHTA and CDR2 FQGNSA come from the germline V gene. The V end was cut by 1 base, the J end by 4 bases, with 15 bases between. CDR3 residues: CASSLVWGWGADTQYF. Here the CDR3 DNA reads TGTGCCAGCAGCTTAGTATGGGGGTGGGGCGCAGATACGCAGTATTTT.

This clonotype was counted between two and nine times. The V and J genes are TRBV9 and TRBJ1-1; no clear D. This CDR3 has 16 amino acids. Germline V CDR1 and CDR2: SGDLS, YYNGEE. Trimming shortened V by 4 bases and J by 4 bases, and 20 bases separated the two germline ends. As DNA, the CDR3 is TGTGCCAGCAGCCCCCATCCCCAGGCCCGGGGCACTGAAGCTTTCTTT. It codes for CASSPHPQARGTEAFF.

The gene calls are TRBV29-1 and TRBJ2-1; either TRBD1 or TRBD2 may fit D (6 bases each). The ends were cut back, 8 bases at V and 0 bases at J, with 14 bases in the middle. The CDR3 is made up of 14 amino acids. CDR1 is SQVTM, CDR2 ANQGSEA, per germline. The CDR3 here is CSLRGVTSYNEQFF. The CDR3 DNA reads as TGCAGCCTGAGGGGGGTCACCTCCTACAATGAGCAGTTCTTC.

This chain uses TRBV20-1 with TRBJ1-1; D is perhaps TRBD1 (6 bases). The V end was cut by 3 bases, the J end by 1 base, with 9 bases between. There are 13 residues in the CDR3. Germline CDR1 reads DFQATT; CDR2 reads SNEGSKA (reference sequence). CDR3 sequence reads: CSASRGANTEAFF. The DNA for the CDR3 is TGCAGTGCTAGCAGGGGTGCGAACACTGAAGCTTTCTTT.

This rearrangement joins TRBV29-1 to TRBJ2-3; D gene ambiguous. V was cut by 0 bases and J by 14 bases, with 3 bases left in between. The CDR3 runs 8 residues. Per germline, CDR1 SQVTM and CDR2 ANQGSEA. In DNA form, the CDR3 reads TGCAGCGTTGAAGATGGGTATTTT. It encodes CSVEDGYF.

The gene calls are TRBV29-1 and TRBJ2-1; D gene ambiguous. Germline V gives CDR1 SQVTM, CDR2 ANQGSEA. Trimming took off 4 bases at V and 8 bases at J, with 6 bases between the two ends. The CDR3 loop spans 10 amino acids. CDR3 amino acids: CSVVAYEQFF. The DNA for the CDR3 is TGCAGCGTTGTGGCCTATGAGCAGTTCTTC.

The chain joins TRBV5-1 to TRBJ2-2, with TRBD2 matching 11 bases. The V and J ends lost 2 bases and 6 bases, in that order; junction bases with no gene match: 9. The length of the CDR3 is 17 residues. Looked up from germline, CDR1 is SGHRS and CDR2 is YFSETQ. CDR3 loop: CASSFVETSGAAGELFF. CDR3 nucleotide sequence: TGCGCCAGCAGCTTCGTGGAGACTAGCGGGGCCGCCGGGGAGCTGTTTTTT.

This clonotype showed up just a few times. The rearrangement uses TRBV12-3 or TRBV12-4 and TRBJ2-6; TRBD1 agrees at 7 bases. The CDR3 is made up of 14 amino acids. The V gene end was trimmed by 10 bases and the J gene end by 0 bases; junction bases not matched to a gene: 3. The CDR3 sequence is CATGQSSGANVLTF. As DNA, the CDR3 is TGTGCCACGGGACAGTCCTCTGGGGCCAACGTCCTGACTTTC.

This clonotype appeared many times. V gene TRBV7-9 combines with J gene TRBJ2-5; 9 positions match TRBD2. This CDR3 spans 16 amino acids. CDR1 is SEHNR, CDR2 FQNEAQ, per germline (reference sequence). V dropped 0 bases and J dropped 2; count of bases not matched to a gene: 4. CDR3 protein: CASSLALAGIQETQYF. In nucleotides, the CDR3 is TGTGCCAGCAGCTTAGCCCTAGCGGGGATACAAGAGACCCAGTACTTC.

This clonotype was counted between two and nine times. V and J are TRBV2 and TRBJ2-5; the D gene is possibly TRBD2 (5 bases). The CDR3 covers 15 residues. Germline CDR1 is SNHLY and CDR2 is FYNNEI. V dropped 1 base and J dropped 5 bases, with 14 bases sitting between them. CDR3 in DNA: TGTGCCAGCAGTGAAGGTAGCGTGATAGGGGAGACCCAGTACTTC. Protein: CASSEGSVIGETQYF. Full variable domain (remainder filled in from reference TRBV2 and TRBJ2-5): EPEVTQTPSHQVTQMGQEVILRCVPISNHLYFYWYRQILGQKVEFLVSFYNNEISEKSEIFDDQFSVERPDGSNFTLKIRSTKLEDSAMYFCASSEGSVIGETQYFGPGTRLLVL.

In this sample, this clonotype turned up many times. CDR3 sequence reads: CATSRSGEAYEQYF. The CDR3 nucleotides are TGTGCCACCTCGCGCTCCGGGGAAGCCTACGAGCAGTACTTC. The genes are TRBV19 and TRBJ2-7, with D maybe TRBD2 (5 bases). Germline V gene lookup returns CDR1 LNHDA and CDR2 SQIVND (reference sequence). This CDR3 has 14 residues. Trimming cost V 10 bases and J 2 bases, with 18 bases left between them. Combining the CDR3 with reference TRBV19 and TRBJ2-7 gives the whole variable domain DGGITQSPKYLFRKEGQNVTLSCEQNLNHDAMYWYRQDPGQGLRLIYYSQIVNDFQKGDIAEGYSVSREKKESFPLTVTSAQKNPTAFYLCATSRSGEAYEQYFGPGTRLTVT.

V gene TRBV28 combines with J gene TRBJ1-6; D remains ambiguous. This CDR3 spans 12 amino acids. The V end was cut by 5 bases, the J end by 7 bases, with 6 bases between. CDR1 is MDHEN and CDR2 is SYDVKM in the germline V gene. CDR3 sequence (DNA): TGTGCCAGCAGTCAATCGAATTCACCCCTCCACTTT. This codes for CASSQSNSPLHF.

This clonotype has a count of ten or more. This rearrangement joins TRBV11-3 to TRBJ2-3; the D gene could be TRBD1 or TRBD2 (5 bases each). Germline V gene lookup returns CDR1 SGHNT and CDR2 YENEEA. The length of the CDR3 is 16 residues. Trimming cost V 2 bases and J 0 bases, with 12 bases left between them. CDR3 sequence (DNA): TGTGCCAGCAGCTTAAGCGTCGGGGCAAGCACAGATACGCAGTATTTT. Translated: CASSLSVGASTDTQYF.

The gene calls are TRBV20-1 and TRBJ2-1; the match to TRBD1 covers 7 bases. CDR1 and CDR2 (germline): DFQATT, SNEGSKA (reference sequence). The CDR3 has 21 amino acids. With 1 base clipped from V and 0 bases from J, the junction kept 21 bases outside the gene matches. DNA of the CDR3: TGCAGTGCTAGAGTCGGGATTCCCGGACAGGACGCAGATAGCTCCTACAATGAGCAGTTCTTC. This codes for CSARVGIPGQDADSSYNEQFF.

This clonotype was counted many times. V is TRBV11-2 and J is TRBJ1-1; no reliable D call. The CDR3 spans 13 residues. The germline V gene encodes CDR1 SGHAT and CDR2 FQNNGV. Between the trimmed V and J ends, which lost 2 bases and 6 bases, there was a span of 10 bases. The CDR3 region has the DNA TGTGCCAGCAGCTTATTGTCGGCAGCTGAAGCTTTCTTT. Translating gives CASSLLSAAEAFF.

The V call is TRBV2, the J call TRBJ2-7, with a possible D match to TRBD2 (6 bases). V gave up 5 bases and J gave up 2 bases, with 19 bases separating them. Per the germline V gene, CDR1 is SNHLY and CDR2 is FYNNEI. CDR3 length: 16 residues. CDR3 coding DNA: TGTGCCAGCAGTCCCTCCCACGCGGGGCTCACCTACGAGCAGTACTTC. This translates into CASSPSHAGLTYEQYF.

The rearrangement uses TRBV6-6 and TRBJ2-3; D unclear. The length of the CDR3 is 12 residues. The V and J ends lost 3 bases and 5 bases respectively, with 6 bases between them. Per germline, CDR1 MNHNY and CDR2 SVGAGI (reference sequence). The CDR3 loop reads CASSYMGDTQYF. The CDR3, as DNA: TGTGCCAGCAGTTATATGGGAGATACGCAGTATTTT.

The V and J genes are TRBV7-9 and TRBJ1-5; D remains ambiguous. The CDR3 covers 13 residues. Germline CDR1 SEHNR, CDR2 FQNEAQ (reference sequence). V was pared by 3 bases and J by 6 bases, with 9 bases between. This CDR3 is CASSFGSSQPQHF. The CDR3 coding sequence is TGTGCCAGCAGCTTTGGGTCCAGTCAGCCCCAGCATTTT.

This clonotype appeared a few times. The chain couples TRBV24-1 to TRBJ1-1; TRBD1 is a possible D gene (5 bases). The germline gives CDR1 KGHDR, CDR2 SFDVKD. The CDR3 covers 13 residues. Trimming stripped 7 bases from V and 4 bases from J, with 12 bases between. DNA for the CDR3: TGTGCCACCAGCGCAGGGAAGATCACTGAAGCTTTCTTT. It specifies CATSAGKITEAFF.

This clonotype was seen only a few times. This rearrangement joins TRBV29-1 to TRBJ1-1; D perhaps matches TRBD1 (5 bases). Per the germline V gene, CDR1 is SQVTM and CDR2 is ANQGSEA. CDR3 length: 12 residues. Trimming removed 3 bases at V and 7 bases at J, with 12 bases between. CDR3 protein: CSVDGRADEAFF. The CDR3 bases are TGCAGCGTTGACGGCAGGGCGGATGAAGCTTTCTTT.

This clonotype was seen more than once but under ten times. This rearrangement joins TRBV10-2 to TRBJ2-7; 8 bases match TRBD1. Germline CDR1 and CDR2: WSHSY and SAAADI. This CDR3 spans 12 amino acids. After removal of 5 bases from V and 6 bases from J, the junction contained 3 bases not matched to a gene. Here the CDR3 DNA reads TGCGCCAGCAGTTTAGACAGGGGCGAGCAGTACTTC. It specifies CASSLDRGEQYF.